The 14 T cell receptor beta chains reported below all come from one sample, sequenced in a study of cytomegalovirus exposure and HLA in healthy donors. Primers for the PCR totalled 60 Vbeta and 13 Jbeta. TCRdb keeps only in-frame clones here, not all; method: immunoSEQ multiplex PCR. The sample data list about 110,000 clones. The sequenced material came from PBMCs. The receptors here all came from a man aged 40-50 years in good health and CMV-seropositive.

The chain recombines TRBV4-1 with TRBJ2-7, with no clear D. The CDR3 has 16 amino acids. V lost 2 bases and J 4 bases, leaving 18 bases between the germline ends. Germline V gene sequence: CDR1 MGHRA, CDR2 YSYEKL. CDR3 sequence reads: CASSQNQALTIYEQYF. For the CDR3, the DNA is TGCGCCAGCAGCCAAAATCAGGCCTTGACCATTTACGAGCAGTACTTC.

The chain joins TRBV19 to TRBJ1-5, with D unresolved. Trimming removed 1 base at V and 4 bases at J, with 11 bases between. This CDR3 comprises 15 residues. Germline V gene sequence: CDR1 LNHDA, CDR2 SQIVND (reference sequence). CDR3 bases: TGTGCCAGTAGTATAGTCCTACAGTTAAATCAGCCCCAGCATTTT. Its protein product is CASSIVLQLNQPQHF.

This rearrangement joins TRBV30 to TRBJ1-2, with a tentative D call TRBD1 (5 bases). This CDR3 is built from 13 residues. V shed 2 bases and J shed 3 bases, with 10 bases lying between them. Germline CDR1 is GTSNPN and CDR2 is SVGIG (reference sequence). The CDR3 sequence is CAWSTGLDYGYTF. The CDR3 nucleotides read TGTGCCTGGAGTACAGGTCTGGACTATGGCTACACCTTC.

The rearrangement links TRBV6-5 to TRBJ1-1, with D possibly being TRBD1 (6 bases). V lost 1 base, J lost 0 bases, and 12 bases lay in between. CDR3 length: 16 amino acids. Germline CDR1 MNHEY, CDR2 SVGAGI. DNA of the CDR3: TGTGCCAGCAGTTACTTTTCCAGGGGAATGAACACTGAAGCTTTCTTT. It translates to CASSYFSRGMNTEAFF.

The chain couples TRBV5-1 to TRBJ1-2; 9 bases fit TRBD1. V shed 4 bases, J shed 4 bases, and the junction held 11 bases outside the gene matches. The CDR3 runs 16 residues. CDR1 and CDR2 from the germline V gene are SGHRS and YFSETQ. CDR3 DNA: TGCGCCAGCAGCCTGGGTCCCGGGACAGGGAGCTATGGCTACACCTTC. It is translated as CASSLGPGTGSYGYTF.

The chain couples TRBV6-5 to TRBJ1-6; 7 bases map to TRBD1. In germline, CDR1 is MNHEY, CDR2 SVGAGI. CDR3 length: 14 residues. V dropped 6 bases and J dropped 10; count of bases not matched to a gene: 9. The CDR3 loop reads CASSPTGARSPLHF. The CDR3 nucleotides are TGTGCCAGCAGCCCCACAGGGGCGAGGTCACCCCTCCACTTT.

This chain connects TRBV7-2 to TRBJ2-3, with TRBD2 identical over 8 bases. This CDR3 spans 15 amino acids. Germline V CDR1 and CDR2: SGHTA, FQGNSA. Trimming cost V 1 base and J 3 bases; bases outside gene matches: 3. The CDR3 sequence: CASSLGGGMTDTQYF. As DNA, the CDR3 is TGTGCCAGCAGCTTAGGCGGGGGGATGACAGATACGCAGTATTTT.

The rearrangement uses TRBV5-5 and TRBJ1-5, with 9 nucleotides matching TRBD1. Germline assignment: CDR1 SGHKS and CDR2 YYEKEE (reference sequence). Losses at the gene ends were 4 bases for V and 7 bases for J; bases not matched to a gene: 6. The CDR3 has 14 amino acids. This chain's CDR3 is CASSPDRGDQPQHF. CDR3 coding DNA: TGTGCCAGCAGCCCTGACAGGGGGGACCAGCCCCAGCATTTT.

Turning to this clone: The sample carries other DNA sequences with the same CDR3. This sequence joins TRBV27 and TRBJ1-2; the D gene is possibly TRBD1 (6 bases). The CDR3 consists of 15 residues. Trimming took off 6 bases at V and 2 bases at J, with 16 bases between the two ends. CDR1 and CDR2 from the germline V gene are MNHEY and SMNVEV (reference sequence). The CDR3 sequence: CASSLRLQGNYGYTF. In DNA form, the CDR3 reads TGTGCCAGCAGCCTAAGGTTGCAGGGGAACTATGGCTACACCTTC.

V usage is TRBV5-1 and J usage is TRBJ2-1, with 7 positions matching TRBD2. This CDR3 contains 15 residues. J was trimmed by 6 bases and V by 5 bases; bases with no gene match: 11. Per the germline V gene, CDR1 is SGHRS and CDR2 is YFSETQ. The CDR3: CASRLMGAGTNEQFF. The CDR3 DNA reads as TGCGCCAGCAGGTTAATGGGAGCGGGAACCAATGAGCAGTTCTTC.

V is TRBV29-1 and J is TRBJ2-3; 7 bases are shared with TRBD1. Germline-derived CDR1 and CDR2 are SQVTM and ANQGSEA. CDR3 size: 11 residues. Unmatched junction bases numbered 5, after V lost 4 bases and J lost 10 bases. The CDR3 DNA is TGCAGCGTTGTGGGACAGAGGGCGCAGTATTTT. Translating gives CSVVGQRAQYF.

V gene TRBV19 combines with J gene TRBJ2-7; TRBD1 aligns across 10 bases. The CDR3 extends over 15 amino acids. The V gene's germline CDR1 is LNHDA and CDR2 SQIVND (reference sequence). V was pared by 5 bases and J by 1 base, with 5 bases of the junction left unmatched. The CDR3 DNA follows: TGTGCCAGTAGTGAAGGACAGGGGGGGTCCTACGAGCAGTACTTC. This translates into CASSEGQGGSYEQYF.

The V and J genes are TRBV6-6 and TRBJ2-3, with 12 bases fitting TRBD1. The trim removed 5 bases at V and 6 bases at J, leaving 9 bases unmatched. The CDR3 sequence is 16 residues long. CDR1 and CDR2 (germline): MNHNY, SVGAGI (reference sequence). CDR3 region: CASSQQMGQGADTQYF. DNA for the CDR3: TGTGCCAGCAGTCAACAAATGGGACAGGGGGCCGATACGCAGTATTTT.

The CDR3 protein is CASSQERRGEQFF. CDR3 DNA: TGCGCCAGCAGCCAAGAGAGGAGGGGTGAGCAGTTCTTC. The chain uses TRBV4-3 and TRBJ2-1; possibly TRBD2 for D (6 bases). The CDR3 loop spans 13 amino acids. Trimming removed 0 bases at V and 9 bases at J, with 9 bases between. Germline-derived CDR1 and CDR2 are LGHNA and YSLEER.